This T cell receptor beta chain appears in the sequencing data of a study of CD8 T cells in ankylosing spondylitis. The length of the CDR3 is 16 residues. Germline assignment: CDR1 MDHEN and CDR2 SYDVKM. The ends lost 6 bases at V and 6 bases at J; junction bases unmatched: 17. From the 5' RACE reads, TCRdb called clonotypes with MiXCR, one entry per CDR3 protein. This sample has fewer than 200,000 distinct CDR3 sequences; about a sixth occur once, and the top ten carry roughly 8%. The sequence derives from a male donor with ankylosing spondylitis or in good health (not recorded which). V and J are TRBV28 and TRBJ2-7; 7 nucleotides align to TRBD1. Material for sequencing was blood, either unsorted or a sorted T cell fraction (not recorded which). The DNA of the CDR3 is TGTGCCAGCAGAACCGGGACAGTCTCTCCCTCTCTCGAGCAGTACTTC. Protein sequence: CASRTGTVSPSLEQYF.